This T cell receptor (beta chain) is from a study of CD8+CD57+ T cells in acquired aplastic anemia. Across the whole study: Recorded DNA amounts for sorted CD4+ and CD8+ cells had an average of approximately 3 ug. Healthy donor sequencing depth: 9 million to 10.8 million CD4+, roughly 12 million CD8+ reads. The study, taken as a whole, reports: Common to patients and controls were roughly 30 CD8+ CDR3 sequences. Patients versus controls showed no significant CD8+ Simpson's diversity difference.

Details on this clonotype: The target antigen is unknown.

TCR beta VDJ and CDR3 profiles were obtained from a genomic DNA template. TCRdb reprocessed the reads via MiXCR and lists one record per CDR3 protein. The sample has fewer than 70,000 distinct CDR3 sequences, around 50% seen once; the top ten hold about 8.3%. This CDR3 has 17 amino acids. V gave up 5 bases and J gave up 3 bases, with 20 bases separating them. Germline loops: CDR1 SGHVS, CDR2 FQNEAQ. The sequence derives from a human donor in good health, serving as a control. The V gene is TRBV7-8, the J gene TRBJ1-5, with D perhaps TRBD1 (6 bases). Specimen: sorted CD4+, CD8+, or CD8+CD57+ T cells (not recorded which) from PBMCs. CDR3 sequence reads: CASSPTRNRDINQPQHF. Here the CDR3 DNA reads TGTGCCAGCAGCCCAACCAGAAACCGGGACATCAATCAGCCCCAGCATTTT.